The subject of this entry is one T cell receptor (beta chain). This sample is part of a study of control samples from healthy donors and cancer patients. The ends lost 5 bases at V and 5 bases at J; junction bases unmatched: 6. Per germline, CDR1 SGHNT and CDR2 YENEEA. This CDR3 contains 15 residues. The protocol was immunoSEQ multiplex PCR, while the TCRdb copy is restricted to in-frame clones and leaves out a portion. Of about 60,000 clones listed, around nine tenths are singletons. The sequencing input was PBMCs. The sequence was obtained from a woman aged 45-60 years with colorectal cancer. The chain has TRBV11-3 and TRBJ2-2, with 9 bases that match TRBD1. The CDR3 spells CASSGTGLLTGELFF. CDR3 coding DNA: TGTGCCAGCAGCGGGACAGGGCTTTTAACCGGGGAGCTGTTTTTT.